The clone carrying this T cell receptor beta chain was seen repeatedly, ten times or more. Antigen: not known. The same CDR3 arises from other DNA sequences in this sample as well. Every patient underwent thyroid surgery untreated. The sample originates from a study of metastatic and nonmetastatic thyroid tumors. The wider study: A comparison of repertoires was made across blood and tumor or nodule tissue from malignant and benign thyroid patients.

Germline loops: CDR1 SGHTA, CDR2 FQGTGA. Trimming took off 5 bases at V and 5 bases at J, with 12 bases between the two ends. CDR3 size: 13 residues. Points from the study as a whole: Within blood and tumor, benign nodules reportedly had significantly lower TCR beta diversity than malignant thyroid tumors did.

In the original workflow: In papillary thyroid cancer, a distant-metastasis classifier was built using CDR3 differences across clinicopathological groups. TCRdb called clones again from the PCR reads with MiXCR. None of the V and J calls come from the authors' own analysis; TCRdb made them. The sample carries about 23,000 clones, 25% to 30% recorded once. The specimen sequenced was tumor tissue. The chain uses TRBV7-3 and TRBJ2-5, with D possibly matching TRBD2 (6 bases). The sequence was collected from a female donor with papillary thyroid cancer or a benign thyroid nodule (not recorded which). Some clones in this sample may be carry-over from other donors' samples. In DNA, the CDR3 is TGTGCCAGCAGCGTACTGCGGGGCGAGACCCAGTACTTC. This encodes CASSVLRGETQYF.